This T cell receptor beta chain was profiled in a study of beta chain features in type 1 diabetes (dated by TCRdb to 2017 to 2018). As for the study more broadly: Mean age, gender distribution, total cell number and subset yield were not different between patients and healthy donors. A total of just under 110,000,000 sorted cells were examined across all samples, and RNA yield correlated strongly with the number of cells per subset. The study compared TCRB repertoires of sorted circulating CD4+ T cell subsets between recently diagnosed type 1 diabetes patients and matched healthy donors. Whereas all 30 or so donors provided naive and central memory subsets, regulatory and stem cell-like memory subsets were isolated from just 8 patients and about 8 healthy donors. The research as a whole found: Naive, central memory and regulatory TCRB repertoires appeared to be more alike among patients than among healthy donors. Sequencing cDNA rather than genomic DNA could over-represent highly expressing activated cells, although activation and CD3 levels did not differ between groups. Fewer insertions and more nucleotide deletions at VDJ recombination sites were observed in patients with type 1 diabetes, implying thymic rearrangement abnormalities. Type 1 diabetes patients showed a moderate but significant shortening of TCRB CDR3 length in all four CD4+ subsets. PCR may preferentially amplify shorter templates, but because patient and control samples were amplified and corrected together, any resulting skew would affect both groups equally. Only small numbers of individuals were included in the HLA sub-analyses, which left unresolved whether HLA type had any influence on TCRB rearrangement.

V is clipped by 6 bases and J by 8 bases, and the sequence between their germline boundaries is 11 bases long. The germline V gene specifies MNHEY as CDR1 and SVGAGI as CDR2. Taken from cysteine to phenylalanine, the CDR3 has 11 residues. Only the CDR3 DNA stays, 33 bases, in frame from base 1. From each donor, a single peripheral blood sample of approximately 110 mL on average was drawn into heparinised tubes. Using a panel that included CD45RO, CCR7, CD25, CD127, CD95 and CD27, naive, central memory, regulatory and stem cell-like memory CD4+ T cells were sorted on a BD FACSAria II. All sorted populations exceeded 95% purity. PBMCs were isolated immediately by Lymphoprep density gradient centrifugation and stained directly without culture. To minimize batch effects, samples were stained and sorted in pairs, one healthy donor with one patient per experiment. All of the isolated RNA was reverse transcribed with the High Capacity cDNA Reverse Transcription Kit, so expressed TCRB transcripts were sequenced. Deep immunoSEQ sequencing was applied to naive, central memory and regulatory T cell samples, giving an average of approximately 3.8 million total reads per sample. Sorted cells were lysed in RLT buffer and RNA was extracted with DNase-treated RNeasy Micro or Mini kits, depending on cell number. To prevent cross-contamination, every cell subset was processed on its own, while patient and healthy donor samples were processed together. The immunoSEQ multiplex PCR was used to amplify TCRB sequences from cDNA, yielding 87-bp fragments that span the CDR3 region. Sequencing of the amplicons was done on the Illumina HiSeq platform. As for the authors' bioinformatics: PCR bias was corrected computationally using synthetic template baselines, and reads within Hamming distance 2 were collapsed, with unmergeable singletons discarded. Reads were aligned against IMGT so that V, D and J genes, CDR3 length and insertions or deletions at six rearrangement sites could be assigned. Within each subset, clonotype counts were normalized to sorted cell number, and only after that were true diversity and Gini coefficients computed with the tcR R package. Repertoire sharing was quantified using the overlap coefficient calculated on TCRB nucleotide sequences. Out-of-frame TCRB sequences from naive cells were analyzed to stand in for the pre-selection repertoire. TCRdb provides this immuneACCESS table in a form limited to in-frame rearrangements. Some clones are lacking; in checked studies, under half of them reflect an unresolved V gene, and why the rest are absent is not known. V, J and clone size reflect that table, while D and trimming were determined from the DNA. The sample includes approximately 730,000 clones, with 13% observed a single time. The ten biggest clones cover roughly 0.022% of the sample.

Worth noting for this clone: Its specific antigen is unknown. Base qualities are missing; no much larger clone stands one base away.

The chain links TRBV6-5 with TRBJ2-7; the D region possibly corresponds to TRBD1 (6 bases align). The material sequenced was naive CD4+ T cells from blood. Sample cell subset or site, as interpreted from the label and publication: true naive CD4+ T cells. This TCR was sampled from a young man with type 1 diabetes. The CDR3 protein is CASSTGQQQYF. In nucleotide form, the sequence is TGTGCCAGCAGCACCGGACAGCAGCAGTACTTC.